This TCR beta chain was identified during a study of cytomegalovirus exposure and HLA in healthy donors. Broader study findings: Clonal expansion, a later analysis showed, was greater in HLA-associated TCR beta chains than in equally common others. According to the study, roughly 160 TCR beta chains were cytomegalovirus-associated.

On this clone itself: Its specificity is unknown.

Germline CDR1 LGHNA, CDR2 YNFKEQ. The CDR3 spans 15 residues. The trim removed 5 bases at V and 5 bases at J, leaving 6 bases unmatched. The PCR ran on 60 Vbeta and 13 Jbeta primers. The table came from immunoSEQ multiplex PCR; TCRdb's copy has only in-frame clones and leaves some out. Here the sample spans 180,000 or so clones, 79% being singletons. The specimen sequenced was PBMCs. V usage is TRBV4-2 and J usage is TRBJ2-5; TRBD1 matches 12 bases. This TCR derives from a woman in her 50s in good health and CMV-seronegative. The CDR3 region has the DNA TGTGCCAGCAGCAAGGGACAGGGGGCAAGGGAGACCCAGTACTTC. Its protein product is CASSKGQGARETQYF.